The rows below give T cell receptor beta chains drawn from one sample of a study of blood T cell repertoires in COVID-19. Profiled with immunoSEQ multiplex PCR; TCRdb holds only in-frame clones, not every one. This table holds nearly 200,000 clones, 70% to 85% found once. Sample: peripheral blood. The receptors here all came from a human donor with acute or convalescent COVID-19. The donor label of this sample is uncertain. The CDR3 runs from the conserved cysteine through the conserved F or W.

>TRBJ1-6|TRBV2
CASSEKDRADNSPLHF
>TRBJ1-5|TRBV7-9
CASSLAPTGADVSNQPQHF
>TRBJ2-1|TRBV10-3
CAIGSGKSYNEQFF
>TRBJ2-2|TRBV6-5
CASSNRQGRTGELFF
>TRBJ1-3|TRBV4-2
CASSQEGPQGAGNTIYF
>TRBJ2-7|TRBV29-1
CSAKAGPEQYF
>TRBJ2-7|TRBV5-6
CASSLRLAGRYEQYF
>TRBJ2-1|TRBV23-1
CASSLWRDYNEQFF
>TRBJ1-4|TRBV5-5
CASSWDTGGWEKLFF
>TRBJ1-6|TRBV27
CASSLYRVGSPLHF
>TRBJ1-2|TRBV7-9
CASSLAFGGVNGYTF
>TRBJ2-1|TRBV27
CASRTLLAGAYNEQFF
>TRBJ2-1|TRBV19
CASSIDLSTAARVYNEQFF
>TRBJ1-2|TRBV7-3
CASSLSEGYGYTF
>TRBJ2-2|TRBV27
CASSFRGTGLSGELFF
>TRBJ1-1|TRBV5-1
CASKEGSNTEAFF
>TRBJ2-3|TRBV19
CASRLAGGTDTQYF
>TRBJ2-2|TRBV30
CAWSGPGPGELFF
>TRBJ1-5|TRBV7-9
CASSLTGDSNQPQHF
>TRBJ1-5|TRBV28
CASSFPTGGHQPQHF
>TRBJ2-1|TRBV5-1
CASTGNEQFF
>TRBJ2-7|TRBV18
CASSPSSGAFRQDEQYF
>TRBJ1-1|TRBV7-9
CASSPGQGDTEAFF
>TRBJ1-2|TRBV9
CASSARQDENYGYTF
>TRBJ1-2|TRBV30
CAWSRTAPGDGYTF
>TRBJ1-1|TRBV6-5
CASNRLLNTEAFF
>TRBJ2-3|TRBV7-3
CASSLNPRTSGTDTQYF
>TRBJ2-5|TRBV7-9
CASSSTSGTRETQYF
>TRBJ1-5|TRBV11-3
CASSRKKKQAHSNQPQHF
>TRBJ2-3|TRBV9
CASSGTGTSGIPTWTQYF
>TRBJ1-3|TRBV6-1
CASSEAVLGENTIYF
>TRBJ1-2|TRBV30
CAWSGAAFYGYTF
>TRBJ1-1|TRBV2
CASSAQVNTEAFF